These T cell receptor beta chains were read from a single sample in a study of T cells after yellow fever vaccination. Each CDR3 protein is one row after TCRdb ran MiXCR on the 5' RACE reads. The sample consists of hundreds of thousands of distinct CDR3 sequences, approximately 18% of them appearing once. The source was PBMCs, collected before the yellow fever booster vaccination. Source of these receptors: a man aged 18-30 years who received the YFV17D yellow fever vaccine. CDR3s include the opening cysteine and the closing phenylalanine or tryptophan. Fields, in order: clone size, D gene, V gene, J gene, CDR3 DNA, CDR3 protein. A D gene is named only where the DNA matches it firmly. Clone size is not always given. Where it is, it says once, few, many or a class for expanded clones.

abundance: few
d_gene: NA
v_gene: TRBV9
j_gene: TRBJ1-1
CDR3nt: TGTGCCAGCAGCCCCTCGGCCCGCACTGAAGCTTTCTTT
CDR3aa: CASSPSARTEAFF

abundance: few
d_gene: NA
v_gene: TRBV12-3/TRBV12-4
j_gene: TRBJ2-2
CDR3nt: TGTGCCAGCTGCCGGGGCGGGGTGAACACCGGGGAGCTGTTTTTT
CDR3aa: CASCRGGVNTGELFF

abundance: few
d_gene: NA
v_gene: TRBV20-1
j_gene: TRBJ1-6
CDR3nt: TGCAGTGCTAGAGAAGCGACAGGTACACATTCACCCCTCCACTTT
CDR3aa: CSAREATGTHSPLHF

abundance: many
d_gene: NA
v_gene: TRBV12-3/TRBV12-4
j_gene: TRBJ1-2
CDR3nt: TGTGCCAGCAGTCCACAGGGTTCTTATGGCTACACCTTC
CDR3aa: CASSPQGSYGYTF

abundance: NA
d_gene: NA
v_gene: TRBV7-3
j_gene: TRBJ2-5
CDR3nt: TGTGCCAGCAGCTTAGGGGCGGCGGAGACCCAGTACTTC
CDR3aa: CASSLGAAETQYF

abundance: NA
d_gene: TRBD1
v_gene: TRBV10-3
j_gene: TRBJ1-1
CDR3nt: TGTGCCATCAGTGAGCTCAGGGACAGATTATTATTT
CDR3aa: CAISELRDRLLF

abundance: NA
d_gene: NA
v_gene: TRBV5-1
j_gene: TRBJ2-7
CDR3nt: TGCGCCAGCAGCTTAGGAGGGGGCGACGAGCAGTACTTC
CDR3aa: CASSLGGGDEQYF

abundance: few
d_gene: NA
v_gene: TRBV9
j_gene: TRBJ2-7
CDR3nt: TGTGCCAGCAGCGTAGGGGAGGCGCGGAGGGAGCAGTACTTC
CDR3aa: CASSVGEARREQYF

abundance: few
d_gene: NA
v_gene: TRBV9
j_gene: TRBJ2-3
CDR3nt: TGTGCCAGCAGCGTTAGCGGCCTCACAGATACGCAGTATTTT
CDR3aa: CASSVSGLTDTQYF

abundance: few
d_gene: NA
v_gene: TRBV7-3
j_gene: TRBJ2-1
CDR3nt: TGTGCCAGCAGCTTAGAGGGTTATCTGATTAATGAGCAGTTCTTC
CDR3aa: CASSLEGYLINEQFF

abundance: NA
d_gene: NA
v_gene: TRBV4-3
j_gene: TRBJ2-2
CDR3nt: TGCGCCAGCAGCCAAGTACGGGGCTCCACCGGGGAGCTGTTTTTT
CDR3aa: CASSQVRGSTGELFF

abundance: few
d_gene: NA
v_gene: TRBV12-3/TRBV12-4
j_gene: TRBJ1-2
CDR3nt: TGTGCCAGCAGGCGGCGGGGCCTAGAGTATGGCTACACCTTC
CDR3aa: CASRRRGLEYGYTF

abundance: few
d_gene: TRBD1
v_gene: TRBV7-2
j_gene: TRBJ1-2
CDR3nt: TGTGCCAGCAGCTCTCAGGGGGATGGCTACACCTTC
CDR3aa: CASSSQGDGYTF

abundance: few
d_gene: TRBD2
v_gene: TRBV4-1
j_gene: TRBJ2-1
CDR3nt: TGCGCCAGCAGGACCGGACTAGCGGGGGACAATGAGCAGTTCTTC
CDR3aa: CASRTGLAGDNEQFF

abundance: NA
d_gene: NA
v_gene: TRBV6-5
j_gene: TRBJ2-3
CDR3nt: TGTGCCAGCACCACCATACAAGGGGAAGATACGCAGTATTTT
CDR3aa: CASTTIQGEDTQYF

abundance: NA
d_gene: TRBD1
v_gene: TRBV12-3/TRBV12-4
j_gene: TRBJ1-5
CDR3nt: TGTGCCAGCAGTTTAGAGGTCGGGACAGGGAGCAATCAGCCCCAGCATTTT
CDR3aa: CASSLEVGTGSNQPQHF

abundance: few
d_gene: NA
v_gene: TRBV6-5
j_gene: TRBJ2-2
CDR3nt: TGTGCCAGCAGTTACTCGGCAGACGCCACCGGGGAGCTGTTTTTT
CDR3aa: CASSYSADATGELFF

abundance: few
d_gene: TRBD1
v_gene: TRBV12-3/TRBV12-4
j_gene: TRBJ2-6
CDR3nt: TGTGCCAGCAGTTTGGGCAGGGGGCAAACTGGGGCCAACGTCCTGACTTTC
CDR3aa: CASSLGRGQTGANVLTF

abundance: NA
d_gene: NA
v_gene: TRBV28
j_gene: TRBJ2-5
CDR3nt: TGTGCCAGCAGCATACAGGGTACGGGGACCCAGTACTTC
CDR3aa: CASSIQGTGTQYF

abundance: few
d_gene: NA
v_gene: TRBV5-1
j_gene: TRBJ2-3
CDR3nt: TGCGCCACCAGATCTGGCGGCCCCACAGATACGCAGTATTTT
CDR3aa: CATRSGGPTDTQYF

abundance: NA
d_gene: NA
v_gene: TRBV5-1
j_gene: TRBJ1-1
CDR3nt: TGCGCCAGCAGCTTGGATAATCTTGGAGCTTTCTTT
CDR3aa: CASSLDNLGAFF

abundance: NA
d_gene: NA
v_gene: TRBV6-6
j_gene: TRBJ1-4
CDR3nt: TGTGCCAGCATATCCCCTCAAGGGCCCTTCGGTGAAAAACTGTTTTTT
CDR3aa: CASISPQGPFGEKLFF

abundance: few
d_gene: NA
v_gene: TRBV5-6
j_gene: TRBJ2-2
CDR3nt: TGTGCCAGCAGCGACGAGAGGGAAGGAACCGGGGAGCTGTTTTTT
CDR3aa: CASSDEREGTGELFF

abundance: many
d_gene: TRBD1
v_gene: TRBV6-2/TRBV6-3
j_gene: TRBJ2-7
CDR3nt: TGTGCCAGCAGCTGGGACAGGGCCTACGAGCAGTACTTC
CDR3aa: CASSWDRAYEQYF

abundance: NA
d_gene: TRBD1
v_gene: TRBV2
j_gene: TRBJ2-5
CDR3nt: TGTGCCAGCACCGGGACAGGACCTGGTACGCGGGAGACCCAGTACTTC
CDR3aa: CASTGTGPGTRETQYF

abundance: NA
d_gene: NA
v_gene: TRBV4-3
j_gene: TRBJ2-7
CDR3nt: TGCGCCAGCAGCCGCCTGCCGGGGGAAGCCTACGAGCAGTACTTC
CDR3aa: CASSRLPGEAYEQYF